Presented here are 32 T cell receptor beta chains from one specimen sequenced in a study of cytomegalovirus exposure and HLA in healthy donors. The table came from immunoSEQ multiplex PCR; TCRdb's copy has only in-frame clones and leaves some out. The sample records approximately 210,000 clones, 86% being singletons. The sequencing sample was made of PBMCs. These receptors all come from a woman aged 18-30 years in good health and CMV-seronegative.

The V gene is TRBV5-6, the J gene TRBJ2-5; 7 bases match TRBD2. The CDR3 totals 16 residues. The trim removed 1 base at V and 3 bases at J, leaving 9 bases unmatched. Germline V gene data show CDR1 as SGHDT and CDR2 as YYEEEE. In DNA, the CDR3 is TGTGCCAGCAGCTTGTTTCCAGCGGGGCGGGAAGAGACCCAGTACTTC. Protein: CASSLFPAGREETQYF. The variable domain in full, completed from reference TRBV5-6 and TRBJ2-5, reads DAGVTQSPTHLIKTRGQQVTLRCSPKSGHDTVSWYQQALGQGPQFIFQYYEEEERQRGNFPDRFSGHQFPNYSSELNVNALLLGDSALYLCASSLFPAGREETQYFGPGTRLLVL.

The chain uses TRBV5-1 and TRBJ2-5; 9 nucleotides align to TRBD2. The length of the CDR3 is 15 residues. Unmatched junction bases numbered 5, after V lost 4 bases and J lost 1 base. Germline loops: CDR1 SGHRS, CDR2 YFSETQ. The CDR3 DNA reads TGCGCCAGCAGCCCGGGGACTAGCCCCCAAGAGACCCAGTACTTC. This gives the protein CASSPGTSPQETQYF.

The chain joins TRBV5-8 to TRBJ1-2; no definite D call. This CDR3 spans 15 amino acids. The germline CDR1 and CDR2 sequences are SGHTS and YDEGEE. V was clipped by 1 base and J by 3 bases, with 13 bases between them. The CDR3 reads CASSLYATKDYGYTF. For the CDR3, the DNA is TGTGCCAGCAGCTTGTATGCGACAAAAGACTATGGCTACACCTTC.

This clone was seen a handful of times. CDR3 nucleotide sequence: TGTGCCAGCAGCGGGGGGTACACTGAAGCTTTCTTT. It is translated as CASSGGYTEAFF. V usage is TRBV7-9 and J usage is TRBJ1-1, with D possibly being TRBD1 (5 bases). The V and J ends lost 5 bases and 3 bases respectively, with 7 bases between them. The germline CDR1 and CDR2 sequences are SEHNR and FQNEAQ (reference sequence). The CDR3 loop spans 12 amino acids.

This clone was counted only a few times. The CDR3 loop reads CASSVEGQERSPLHF. CDR3 in DNA: TGTGCCAGCAGTGTAGAGGGACAGGAACGATCACCCCTCCACTTT. The chain links TRBV2 to TRBJ1-6, with 8 bases aligning to TRBD1. Germline V gene lookup returns CDR1 SNHLY and CDR2 FYNNEI. CDR3 length: 15 residues. Trimming removed 4 bases from V and 10 bases from J; junction bases left unmatched: 9.

This chain joins TRBV7-9 and TRBJ1-2, with D maybe TRBD1 (5 bases). The length of the CDR3 is 17 residues. Germline CDR1 and CDR2: SEHNR and FQNEAQ (reference sequence). The V end lost 3 bases, the J end lost 0 bases, and 17 bases lay between the germline ends. The CDR3 here is CASSFSSQARPNYGYTF. The CDR3 nucleotides are TGTGCCAGCAGCTTCTCCTCACAGGCTCGTCCTAACTATGGCTACACCTTC.

This chain connects TRBV9 to TRBJ1-3; weak D call: TRBD1 (5 bases). The CDR3 is made up of 14 amino acids. Trimming took off 3 bases at V and 0 bases at J, with 7 bases between the two ends. CDR1 and CDR2 (germline): SGDLS, YYNGEE. CDR3 sequence: CASSGTNSGNTIYF. The CDR3 DNA is TGTGCCAGCAGCGGGACAAACTCTGGAAACACCATATATTTT.

The DNA for the CDR3 is TGTGCCAGCAGTGAAGGCCCGGGGGGAGCAGAGACCCAGTACTTC. As protein: CASSEGPGGAETQYF. This rearrangement joins TRBV6-1 to TRBJ2-5, with TRBD2 matching 7 bases. The CDR3 extends over 15 amino acids. V lost 1 base, J lost 4 bases, and 6 bases stayed unmatched. CDR1 and CDR2 (germline): MNHNS, SASEGT.

The chain couples TRBV5-1 to TRBJ1-1, with TRBD1 as a possible D gene (6 bases). The CDR3 is 14 residues long. Germline CDR1 SGHRS, CDR2 YFSETQ. Deletions cut 4 bases from V and 1 base from J, with 11 bases between. This CDR3 is CASSDQGGNTEAFF. The CDR3 DNA reads TGCGCCAGCAGCGACCAAGGGGGGAACACTGAAGCTTTCTTT.

The CDR3 reads CASRTGTSLFF. The CDR3 nucleotides are TGTGCCAGCAGAACCGGGACTAGCCTGTTCTTC. J is TRBJ2-1 and V is TRBV6-5; the match to TRBD2 covers 9 bases. Per the germline V gene, CDR1 is MNHEY and CDR2 is SVGAGI. The CDR3 length is 11 residues. V shed 6 bases and J 15 bases; nucleotides not matched to a gene: 6.

The chain joins TRBV9 to TRBJ2-3, with a possible D match to TRBD1 (6 bases). CDR1 SGDLS and CDR2 YYNGEE come from the germline V gene. V was trimmed by 3 bases and J by 2 bases, leaving 16 bases between them. This CDR3 comprises 16 residues. CDR3 region: CASSDPRDKPTDTQYF. The CDR3 DNA reads TGTGCCAGCAGCGACCCCCGGGACAAACCCACAGATACGCAGTATTTT.

The table lists this clone with a count of one. The chain has TRBV5-4 and TRBJ1-1, with 11 positions matching TRBD1. With 0 bases clipped from V and 5 bases from J, the junction kept 3 bases outside the gene matches. The CDR3 loop spans 15 amino acids. The germline gives CDR1 SGHNT, CDR2 YYREEE (reference sequence). CDR3 amino acids: CASSLVDRGQTEAFF. The DNA of the CDR3 is TGTGCCAGCAGCTTGGTGGACAGGGGGCAAACTGAAGCTTTCTTT.

CDR3 protein: CASSWTGGGTDTQYF. The CDR3 DNA reads as TGTGCCAGCAGTTGGACAGGGGGAGGCACAGATACGCAGTATTTT. The chain recombines TRBV6-6 with TRBJ2-3; TRBD1 matches at 10 bases. Germline V lookup: CDR1 MNHNY, CDR2 SVGAGI (reference sequence). Trimming at V came to 4 bases and at J to 1 base, leaving 2 bases not matched to a gene. This CDR3 contains 15 residues.

In its sample, this clone was seen once. V gene TRBV11-3 combines with J gene TRBJ2-7, with D tentatively TRBD2 (6 bases). Deletions cut 0 bases from V and 7 bases from J, with 10 bases between. Germline V gene data show CDR1 as SGHNT and CDR2 as YENEEA. This CDR3 region has 13 residues. For the CDR3, the DNA is TGTGCCAGCAGCTTAGAGGAGGGCGGGGAGCAGTACTTC. This gives the protein CASSLEEGGEQYF.

J is TRBJ1-2 and V is TRBV5-1, with a possible D match to TRBD1 (6 bases). V lost 4 bases to trimming and J lost 6 bases, with 13 bases between them. This CDR3 has 13 residues. In germline, CDR1 is SGHRS, CDR2 YFSETQ. For the CDR3, the DNA is TGCGCCAGCAGCCTACAGGGATATAATGGCTACACCTTC. Translation gives CASSLQGYNGYTF.

This clone was seen a few times. The V call is TRBV19, the J call TRBJ2-7; 9 bases align to TRBD2. CDR3 size: 15 residues. J gave up 5 bases and V 5 bases, and 10 bases lay outside the gene matches. The germline V gene encodes CDR1 LNHDA and CDR2 SQIVND (reference sequence). The CDR3 region is CASSPRAGGRDEQYF. In DNA, the CDR3 is TGTGCCAGTAGTCCTCGAGCGGGGGGCCGAGACGAGCAGTACTTC. Full variable domain (remainder filled in from reference TRBV19 and TRBJ2-7): DGGITQSPKYLFRKEGQNVTLSCEQNLNHDAMYWYRQDPGQGLRLIYYSQIVNDFQKGDIAEGYSVSREKKESFPLTVTSAQKNPTAFYLCASSPRAGGRDEQYFGPGTRLTVT.

V usage is TRBV5-5 and J usage is TRBJ1-1; D unclear. Trimming stripped 1 base from V and 6 bases from J, with 16 bases between. This CDR3 is 15 amino acids long. The germline gives CDR1 SGHKS, CDR2 YYEKEE (reference sequence). The CDR3 spells CASSLRSADGAEAFF. The CDR3 nucleotides are TGTGCCAGCAGCTTGAGGTCCGCGGATGGCGCTGAAGCTTTCTTT.

The V call is TRBV27, the J call TRBJ1-5; 10 nucleotides match TRBD1. V shed 5 bases, J shed 4 bases, and the junction held 17 bases outside the gene matches. CDR1 is MNHEY and CDR2 is SMNVEV in the germline V gene (reference sequence). This CDR3 has 19 amino acids. As DNA, the CDR3 is TGTGCCAGCAGTCTCATCCGGGGACAGGGGAAAGGAGGAAATCAGCCCCAGCATTTT. Translated: CASSLIRGQGKGGNQPQHF.

The genes are TRBV7-9 and TRBJ2-1; D may be TRBD2 (5 bases). Germline CDR1 SEHNR, CDR2 FQNEAQ (reference sequence). V lost 1 base and J 7 bases, leaving 8 bases between the germline ends. This CDR3 is built from 13 residues. The CDR3 reads CASSLVEGNEQFF. CDR3 DNA sequence: TGTGCCAGCAGCTTAGTCGAGGGAAATGAGCAGTTCTTC.

The rearrangement links TRBV9 to TRBJ2-5; 10 bases match TRBD1. V lost 4 bases, J lost 3 bases, and 3 bases stayed unmatched. The CDR3 is 14 residues long. Germline-derived CDR1 and CDR2 are SGDLS and YYNGEE. CDR3 DNA: TGTGCCAGCAGCTTGGGACAGGGGAAAGAGACCCAGTACTTC. Translation: CASSLGQGKETQYF.

The chain combines TRBV27 with TRBJ1-3, with 7 bases lining up with TRBD1. This CDR3 has 15 residues. Germline assignment: CDR1 MNHEY and CDR2 SMNVEV (reference sequence). Trimming took 4 bases from V and 4 from J; bases not matched to a gene: 7. CDR3 sequence reads: CASSSGQARGNTIYF. In nucleotides, the CDR3 is TGTGCCAGCAGTTCCGGACAGGCGAGAGGAAACACCATATATTTT.

The chain couples TRBV4-1 to TRBJ2-1; 10 nucleotides line up with TRBD2. Looked up from germline, CDR1 is MGHRA and CDR2 is YSYEKL. V was clipped by 1 base and J by 4 bases; unmatched bases: 4. This CDR3 has 16 amino acids. CDR3 sequence (DNA): TGCGCCAGCAGCCAAGCACTAGCGGGGCCTTACAATGAGCAGTTCTTC. Residues: CASSQALAGPYNEQFF.

The chain carries TRBV7-6 and TRBJ1-1, with TRBD1 as a possible D gene (6 bases). This CDR3 region has 14 residues. CDR1 is SGHVS and CDR2 is FNYEAQ in the germline V gene. Trimming removed 5 bases from V and 1 base from J, with 11 bases in between. CDR3 region: CASSLNRENTEAFF. For the CDR3, the DNA is TGTGCCAGCAGCCTAAACAGGGAGAACACTGAAGCTTTCTTT.

This clone was observed a single time. The chain carries TRBV30 and TRBJ1-4; D not certain. CDR1 GTSNPN and CDR2 SVGIG come from the germline V gene (reference sequence). This CDR3 is built from 14 residues. Trimming pared 2 bases from V and 6 bases from J, leaving 13 bases between. The CDR3 sequence: CAWSLMGRDEKLFF. The CDR3 DNA reads as TGTGCCTGGAGTCTTATGGGGAGGGATGAAAAACTGTTTTTT.

The chain carries TRBV14 and TRBJ1-3; D unresolved. CDR1 is SGHDN and CDR2 is FVKESK in the germline V gene. This CDR3 is built from 16 residues. The V end was cut by 0 bases, the J end by 0 bases, with 9 bases between. CDR3 nucleotide sequence: TGTGCCAGCAGCCAAGATTGGGCACCCTCTGGAAACACCATATATTTT. It yields the protein CASSQDWAPSGNTIYF.

The chain joins TRBV7-6 to TRBJ1-6; 8 nucleotides match TRBD1. Trimming at V came to 5 bases and at J to 5 bases, leaving 14 bases not matched to a gene. In germline, CDR1 is SGHVS, CDR2 FNYEAQ. This CDR3 has 18 residues. As DNA, the CDR3 is TGTGCCAGCAGCCCCATACGGACAGGGTCAAGGGATAATTCACCCCTCCACTTT. This gives the protein CASSPIRTGSRDNSPLHF. Together with reference TRBV7-6 and TRBJ1-6, the CDR3 gives the full variable domain: GAGVSQSPRYKVTKRGQDVALRCDPISGHVSLYWYRQALGQGPEFLTYFNYEAQQDKSGLPNDRFSAERPEGSISTLTIQRTEQRDSAMYRCASSPIRTGSRDNSPLHFGNGTRLTVT.

The CDR3 DNA reads TGTGCCAGCTCACCAAAGGACTCCGGCAACCTTCCACACGAGCAGTACTTC. It is translated as CASSPKDSGNLPHEQYF. This sequence joins TRBV18 and TRBJ2-7; possibly TRBD2 for D (5 bases). CDR3 length equals 17 residues. Looked up from germline, CDR1 is KGHSH and CDR2 is LQKENI. Trimming left V 2 bases short and J 5 bases short, with 22 bases between.

This clone was seen a single time. This chain joins TRBV6-5 and TRBJ1-2; the D gene is possibly TRBD1 (6 bases). V gave up 0 bases and J gave up 2 bases, with 10 bases separating them. In germline, CDR1 is MNHEY, CDR2 SVGAGI. This CDR3 region has 15 residues. CDR3 region: CASSYSYRVNYGYTF. In DNA, the CDR3 is TGTGCCAGCAGTTACTCCTACAGGGTGAACTATGGCTACACCTTC.

CDR3 sequence: CASSSRSAGGTDTQYF. In DNA, the CDR3 is TGTGCCAGCAGCTCCCGTTCAGCGGGGGGCACAGATACGCAGTATTTT. The chain couples TRBV7-2 to TRBJ2-3, with 8 bases matching TRBD2. CDR3 length equals 16 residues. Trimming took 4 bases from V and 1 from J; bases not matched to a gene: 7. Germline values: CDR1 SGHTA, CDR2 FQGNSA.

V and J are TRBV19 and TRBJ1-4; no reliable D call. V lost 10 bases and J 0 bases, leaving 12 bases between the germline ends. Germline V gives CDR1 LNHDA, CDR2 SQIVND (reference sequence). The CDR3 consists of 14 residues. For the CDR3, the DNA is TGTGCCACCATTGGGCAGCCAACTAATGAAAAACTGTTTTTT. Translated: CATIGQPTNEKLFF. The complete variable domain, with remaining parts taken from reference TRBV19 and TRBJ1-4, reads DGGITQSPKYLFRKEGQNVTLSCEQNLNHDAMYWYRQDPGQGLRLIYYSQIVNDFQKGDIAEGYSVSREKKESFPLTVTSAQKNPTAFYLCATIGQPTNEKLFFGSGTQLSVL.

The J gene is TRBJ1-1, the V gene TRBV27; 8 nucleotides agree with TRBD1. Germline V gene lookup returns CDR1 MNHEY and CDR2 SMNVEV (reference sequence). Unmatched junction bases numbered 5, after V lost 4 bases and J lost 4 bases. The CDR3 extends over 14 amino acids. The CDR3 coding sequence is TGTGCCAGCAGTTCTAGGACAGGGAGCACTGAAGCTTTCTTT. Protein product: CASSSRTGSTEAFF.

The rearrangement joins TRBV4-1 to TRBJ2-3; 9 bases match TRBD2. V was clipped by 1 base and J by 6 bases; unmatched bases: 11. CDR1 and CDR2 (germline): MGHRA, YSYEKL. The CDR3 contains 17 residues. The DNA for the CDR3 is TGCGCCAGCAGCCAAGGACTCCCTAGCGGGAAAGGGGATACGCAGTATTTT. Encoded protein: CASSQGLPSGKGDTQYF.